A single sample gave rise to the 5 T cell receptor beta chains below, sequenced in a study of neurological immune-mediated disorders. Time point indicated: technical triplicate 1. TCRdb analysed the 5' RACE reads with MiXCR anew, one entry per CDR3 protein. The table shows tens of thousands of distinct CDR3 sequences, with 11% occurring only once. The material sequenced was PBMCs. These receptors all come from a man aged 55 to 70 with HTLV-1-associated myelopathy (HAM/TSP).

This clonotype was found many times. The chain has TRBV5-1 and TRBJ2-3; TRBD1 might be the D (6 bases). V lost 7 bases, J lost 0 bases, and 24 bases lay in between. The CDR3 runs 18 residues. Per germline, CDR1 SGHRS and CDR2 YFSETQ. The DNA of the CDR3 is TGCGCCAGCTCACCTCTCCTACAGGGAAGGACTAGCACAGATACGCAGTATTTT. It translates to CASSPLLQGRTSTDTQYF.

This clonotype was detected ten times or more. The gene calls are TRBV15 and TRBJ2-7; weak D call: TRBD1 (5 bases). The V gene's germline CDR1 is LNHNV and CDR2 YYDKDF (reference sequence). The CDR3 is 14 amino acids. The germline V and J ends were trimmed by 0 bases and 3 bases, with 9 bases remaining between them. CDR3 sequence reads: CATSREGDYYEQYF. DNA of the CDR3: TGTGCCACCAGCAGAGAAGGGGATTACTACGAGCAGTACTTC.

This clonotype appeared many times. The rearrangement uses TRBV7-6 and TRBJ2-5; D not resolved. The CDR3 loop spans 14 amino acids. Trimming took 5 bases from V and 6 from J, leaving 16 bases between them. CDR1 is SGHVS, CDR2 FNYEAQ, per germline. The CDR3 bases are TGTGCCAGCAGCCCCGGCGACGCCCGGAAGACCCAGTACTTC. Amino acid sequence: CASSPGDARKTQYF.

The chain has TRBV10-3 and TRBJ1-5; D call uncertain. Trimming removed 6 bases at V and 0 bases at J, with 12 bases between. This CDR3 spans 15 amino acids. The V gene's germline CDR1 is ENHRY and CDR2 SYGVKD. In DNA form, the CDR3 reads TGTGCCATCAGCGCATCCCCTACTAGCAATCAGCCCCAGCATTTT. Its protein product is CAISASPTSNQPQHF.

This clonotype was found many times. The genes are TRBV20-1 and TRBJ2-1; the D gene is possibly TRBD1 (5 bases). Germline CDR1 and CDR2: DFQATT and SNEGSKA (reference sequence). The CDR3 extends over 14 amino acids. V lost 0 bases and J 8 bases, leaving 14 bases between the germline ends. This CDR3 is CSARDGRTTDEQFF. CDR3 sequence (DNA): TGCAGTGCTAGAGATGGGCGGACAACGGATGAGCAGTTCTTC.